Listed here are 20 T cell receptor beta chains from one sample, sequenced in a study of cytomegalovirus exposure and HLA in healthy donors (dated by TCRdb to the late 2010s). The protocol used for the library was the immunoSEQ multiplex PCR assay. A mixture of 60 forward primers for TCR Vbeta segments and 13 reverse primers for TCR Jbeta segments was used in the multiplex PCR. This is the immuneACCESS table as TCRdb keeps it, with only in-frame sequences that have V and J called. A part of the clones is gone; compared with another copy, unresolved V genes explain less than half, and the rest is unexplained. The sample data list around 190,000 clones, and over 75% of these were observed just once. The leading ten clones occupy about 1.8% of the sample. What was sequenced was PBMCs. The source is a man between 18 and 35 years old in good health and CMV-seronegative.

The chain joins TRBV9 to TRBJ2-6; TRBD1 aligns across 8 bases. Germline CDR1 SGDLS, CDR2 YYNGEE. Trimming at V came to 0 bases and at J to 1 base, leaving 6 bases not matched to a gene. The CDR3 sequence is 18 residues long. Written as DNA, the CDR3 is TGTGCCAGCAGCGTAGCTCCCCGACAGGGGTCTGGGGCCAACGTCCTGACTTTC. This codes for CASSVAPRQGSGANVLTF.

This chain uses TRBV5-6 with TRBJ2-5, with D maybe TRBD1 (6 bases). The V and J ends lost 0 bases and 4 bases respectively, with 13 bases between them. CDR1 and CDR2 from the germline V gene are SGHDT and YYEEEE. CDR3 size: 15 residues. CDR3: CASSLVQGLGETQYF. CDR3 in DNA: TGTGCCAGCAGCTTGGTACAGGGTCTCGGAGAGACCCAGTACTTC.

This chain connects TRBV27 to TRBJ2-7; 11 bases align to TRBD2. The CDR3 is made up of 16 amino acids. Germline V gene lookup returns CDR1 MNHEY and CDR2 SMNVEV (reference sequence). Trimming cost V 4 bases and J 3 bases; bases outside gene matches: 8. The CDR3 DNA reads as TGTGCCAGCAGTTCCCTCCTAGCGGGAGGAATCTACGAGCAGTACTTC. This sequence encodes CASSSLLAGGIYEQYF.

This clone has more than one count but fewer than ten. CDR3 in DNA: TGTGCCAGCAGCTCCGCGCGAGCGGGAGCCCGCGGGGAGACCCAGTACTTC. It codes for CASSSARAGARGETQYF. The V gene is TRBV7-6, the J gene TRBJ2-5, with 8 bases that match TRBD2. V was clipped by 4 bases and J by 5 bases; unmatched bases: 15. There are 17 residues in the CDR3. The V gene's germline CDR1 is SGHVS and CDR2 FNYEAQ.

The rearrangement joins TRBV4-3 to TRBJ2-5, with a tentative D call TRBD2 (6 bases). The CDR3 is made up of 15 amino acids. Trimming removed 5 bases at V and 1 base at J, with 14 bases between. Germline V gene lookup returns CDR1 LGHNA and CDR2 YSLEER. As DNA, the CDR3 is TGCGCCAGCAGCATTCGACTAGGCCCCCAAGAGACCCAGTACTTC. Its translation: CASSIRLGPQETQYF.

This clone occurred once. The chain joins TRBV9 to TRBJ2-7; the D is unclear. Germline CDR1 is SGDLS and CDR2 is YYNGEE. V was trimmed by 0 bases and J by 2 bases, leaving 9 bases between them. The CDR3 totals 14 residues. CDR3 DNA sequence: TGTGCCAGCAGCGTAGGCCCCCAGGCCTACGAGCAGTACTTC. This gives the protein CASSVGPQAYEQYF.

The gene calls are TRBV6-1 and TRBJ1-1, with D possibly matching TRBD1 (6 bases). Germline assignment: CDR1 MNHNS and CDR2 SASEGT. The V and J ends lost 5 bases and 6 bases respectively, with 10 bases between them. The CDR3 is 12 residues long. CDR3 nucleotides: TGTGCCAGCAGTAAACAGGGCGCTGAAGCTTTCTTT. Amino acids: CASSKQGAEAFF.

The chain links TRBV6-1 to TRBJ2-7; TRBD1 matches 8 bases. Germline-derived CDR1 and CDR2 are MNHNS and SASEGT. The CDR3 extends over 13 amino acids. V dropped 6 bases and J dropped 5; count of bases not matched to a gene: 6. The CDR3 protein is CASRSRGLNEQYF. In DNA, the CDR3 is TGTGCCAGCAGATCCAGGGGGCTAAACGAGCAGTACTTC.

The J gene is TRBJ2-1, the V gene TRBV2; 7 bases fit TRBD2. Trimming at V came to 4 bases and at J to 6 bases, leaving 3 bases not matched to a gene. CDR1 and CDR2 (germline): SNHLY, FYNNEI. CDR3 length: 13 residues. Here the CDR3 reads CASSVLALNEQFF. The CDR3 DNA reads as TGTGCCAGCAGTGTACTAGCGCTCAATGAGCAGTTCTTC.

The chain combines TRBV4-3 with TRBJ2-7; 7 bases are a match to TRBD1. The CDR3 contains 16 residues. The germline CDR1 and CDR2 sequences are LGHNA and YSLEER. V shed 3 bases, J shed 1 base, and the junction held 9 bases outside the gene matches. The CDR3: CASSHHGTVHSYEQYF. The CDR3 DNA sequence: TGCGCCAGCAGCCACCACGGGACAGTCCATTCCTACGAGCAGTACTTC.

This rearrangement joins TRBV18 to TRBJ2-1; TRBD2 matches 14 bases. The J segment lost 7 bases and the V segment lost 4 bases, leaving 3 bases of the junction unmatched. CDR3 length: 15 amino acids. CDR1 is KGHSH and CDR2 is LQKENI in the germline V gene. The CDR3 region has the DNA TGTGCCAGCTCACAGGGACTAGCGGGGGAAAATGAGCAGTTCTTC. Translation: CASSQGLAGENEQFF. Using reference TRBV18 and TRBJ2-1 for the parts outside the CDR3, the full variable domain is NAGVMQNPRHLVRRRGQEARLRCSPMKGHSHVYWYRQLPEEGLKFMVYLQKENIIDESGMPKERFSAEFPKEGPSILRIQQVVRGDSAAYFCASSQGLAGENEQFFGPGTRLTVL.

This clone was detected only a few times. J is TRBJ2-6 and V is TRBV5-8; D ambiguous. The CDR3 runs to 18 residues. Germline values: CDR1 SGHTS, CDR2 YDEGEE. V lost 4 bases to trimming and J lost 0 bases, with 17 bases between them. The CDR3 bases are TGTGCCAGCAGCCTGCAGTGGGTAGGAGCCTCTGGGGCCAACGTCCTGACTTTC. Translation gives CASSLQWVGASGANVLTF. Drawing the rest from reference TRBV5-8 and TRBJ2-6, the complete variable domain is EAGVTQSPTHLIKTRGQQATLRCSPISGHTSVYWYQQALGLGLQFLLWYDEGEERNRGNFPPRFSGRQFPNYSSELNVNALELEDSALYLCASSLQWVGASGANVLTFGAGSRLTVL.

The CDR3 sequence: CASRKEATGTFEQFF. DNA for the CDR3: TGTGCCAGCAGAAAAGAAGCCACGGGAACTTTCGAGCAGTTCTTC. The chain couples TRBV2 to TRBJ2-1; D may be TRBD2 (5 bases). V dropped 6 bases and J dropped 10 bases, with 22 bases sitting between them. CDR1 and CDR2 (germline): SNHLY, FYNNEI. The CDR3 length is 15 residues.

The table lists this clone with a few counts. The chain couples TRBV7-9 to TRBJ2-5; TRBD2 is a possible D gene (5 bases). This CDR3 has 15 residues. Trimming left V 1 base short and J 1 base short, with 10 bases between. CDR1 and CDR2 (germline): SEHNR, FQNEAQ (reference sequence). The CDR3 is CASSLDPGFQETQYF. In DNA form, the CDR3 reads TGTGCCAGCAGCTTAGACCCGGGATTCCAAGAGACCCAGTACTTC.

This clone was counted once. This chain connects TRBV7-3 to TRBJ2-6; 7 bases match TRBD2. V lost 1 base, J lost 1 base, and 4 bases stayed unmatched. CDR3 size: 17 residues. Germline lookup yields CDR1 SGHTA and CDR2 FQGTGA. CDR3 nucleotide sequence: TGTGCCAGCAGCTTAATGGCGGGAGTTTCTGGGGCCAACGTCCTGACTTTC. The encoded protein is CASSLMAGVSGANVLTF.

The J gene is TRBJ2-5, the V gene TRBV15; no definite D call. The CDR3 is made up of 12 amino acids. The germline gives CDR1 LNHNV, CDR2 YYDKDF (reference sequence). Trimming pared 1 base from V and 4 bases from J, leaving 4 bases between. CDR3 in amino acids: CATSRATETQYF. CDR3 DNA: TGTGCCACCAGCAGAGCTACAGAGACCCAGTACTTC.

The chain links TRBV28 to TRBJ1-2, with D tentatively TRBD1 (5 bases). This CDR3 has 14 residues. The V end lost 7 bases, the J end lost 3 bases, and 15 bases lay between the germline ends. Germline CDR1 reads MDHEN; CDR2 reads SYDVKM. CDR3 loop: CASISQGRDYGYTF. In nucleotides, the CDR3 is TGTGCCAGCATAAGCCAGGGCAGGGACTATGGCTACACCTTC.

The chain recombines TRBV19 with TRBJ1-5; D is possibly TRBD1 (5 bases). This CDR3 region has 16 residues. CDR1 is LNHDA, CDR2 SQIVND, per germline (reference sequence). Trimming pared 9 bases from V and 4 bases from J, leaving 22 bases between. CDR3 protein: CARKRGGEGWNQPQHF. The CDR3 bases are TGTGCCAGGAAACGGGGGGGAGAGGGGTGGAATCAGCCCCAGCATTTT.

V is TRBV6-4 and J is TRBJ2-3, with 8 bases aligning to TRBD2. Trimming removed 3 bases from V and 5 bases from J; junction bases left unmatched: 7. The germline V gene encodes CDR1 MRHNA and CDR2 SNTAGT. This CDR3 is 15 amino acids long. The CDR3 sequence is CASSESSGTRDTQYF. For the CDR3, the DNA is TGTGCCAGCAGTGAAAGTAGCGGGACTAGAGATACGCAGTATTTT.

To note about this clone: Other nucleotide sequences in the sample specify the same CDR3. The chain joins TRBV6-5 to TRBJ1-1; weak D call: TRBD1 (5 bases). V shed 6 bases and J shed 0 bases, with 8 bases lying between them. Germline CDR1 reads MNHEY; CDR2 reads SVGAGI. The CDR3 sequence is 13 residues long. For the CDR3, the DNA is TGTGCCAGCAGCCTAGGGGTGAACACTGAAGCTTTCTTT. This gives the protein CASSLGVNTEAFF.